The clone carrying this T cell receptor beta chain was observed a handful of times. A J-beta primer mix and a sample-barcoded 5' primer were used in a second PCR of roughly 6 to 12 cycles. Through a template-switch adaptor with 12 random nucleotides, each cDNA molecule received a tag. TCRdb fed the 5' RACE reads into MiXCR, producing one record per CDR3 protein. This table has 700,000 to 850,000 distinct CDR3 sequences, 53% appearing once. This sample is part of a study of blood T cells in healthy people across ages. CDR3 length: 16 residues. The germline V gene has CDR1 SGDLS and CDR2 YYNGEE. After removal of 0 bases from V and 4 bases from J, the junction contained 10 bases not matched to a gene.

The TCR comes from a man older than 75 in good health. This chain links TRBV9 with TRBJ2-7, with TRBD2 matching 7 bases. Material for sequencing was blood. The CDR3 reads CASSVGRRTSIYEQYF. The CDR3 bases are TGTGCCAGCAGCGTAGGCCGGAGGACTAGTATTTACGAGCAGTACTTC. The full variable domain, rest sourced from reference TRBV9 and TRBJ2-7, is DSGVTQTPKHLITATGQRVTLRCSPRSGDLSVYWYQQSLDQGLQFLIQYYNGEERAKGNILERFSAQQFPDLHSELNLSSLELGDSALYFCASSVGRRTSIYEQYFGPGTRLTVT.